This entry features one T cell receptor (beta chain) sequence. This sample is part of a study of blood T cell repertoires in COVID-19. Turning to the study itself: Italy, Spain and the United States were the sources of the convalescent and acute COVID-19 samples. Sources were T cells, B-cell-depleted T cells, or PBMCs; the material itself was cDNA or gDNA.

CDR1 MNHEY and CDR2 SVGEGT come from the germline V gene. Trimming at V came to 5 bases and at J to 3 bases, leaving 4 bases not matched to a gene. This CDR3 has 14 residues. Original processing notes: Reference gene primer amplification yielded estimated nucleated cell counts. Clones were sequenced by immunoSEQ multiplex PCR, and TCRdb holds only the in-frame ones, with some missing. V, J and clone size reflect that table, while D and trimming were determined from the DNA. This table has about 220,000 clones, about 79% appearing once. The sequence derives from a woman aged 55-70 years who had recovered from COVID-19. The sequencing input was PBMCs or T cells enriched from blood (not recorded which). The V gene is TRBV6-2 or TRBV6-3, the J gene TRBJ2-7; 10 positions agree with TRBD1. The CDR3 region is CASSQDRGGYEQYF. CDR3 sequence (DNA): TGTGCCAGCAGTCAGGACAGGGGGGGCTACGAGCAGTACTTC.